These T cell receptor beta chains were read from a single sample in a study of vaccination and CD4 T cells after COVID-19. Via MiXCR, TCRdb re-called the PCR reads, giving one row per CDR3 protein. This sample has roughly 7,400 distinct CDR3 sequences; about 50% occur once, and the top ten carry 15% to 20%. For these receptors, no antigen is known. Specimen: CD4+ T cells from blood, cultured in vitro. The receptors were sampled from a human donor who had recovered from COVID-19. The conserved cysteine and the conserved F or W are not part of the CDR3 here. Fields, in order: J gene, V gene, D gene, CDR3 protein. The D gene is left open where the match is weak.

J: TRBJ2-1
V: TRBV6-5
D: TRBD2
CDR3: ASSYAGGLNEQF

J: TRBJ1-5
V: TRBV21-1
D: .
CDR3: ASSKGPFPYQPQH

J: TRBJ1-5
V: TRBV7-9
D: .
CDR3: ASSVAGNQPQH

J: TRBJ1-1
V: TRBV18
D: .
CDR3: ASSPDVNTEAF

J: TRBJ2-4
V: TRBV6-1
D: TRBD1
CDR3: ASGTGTGNRAKNIQY

J: TRBJ1-5
V: TRBV10-3
D: .
CDR3: AISFTANQPQH

J: TRBJ2-5
V: TRBV7-2
D: .
CDR3: ASSLGGPTIPQY

J: TRBJ1-5
V: TRBV20-1
D: .
CDR3: SAIRGRESQPQH

J: TRBJ1-6
V: TRBV20-1
D: TRBD1
CDR3: SAFFRGAAYNSPLH

J: TRBJ2-7
V: TRBV6-2/TRBV6-3
D: .
CDR3: ASSYVQGKDEQY

J: TRBJ1-1
V: TRBV6-2/TRBV6-3
D: .
CDR3: ASKQAGYTEAF

J: TRBJ1-1
V: TRBV30
D: .
CDR3: AWSMGGPEAF

J: TRBJ2-7
V: TRBV12-3/TRBV12-4
D: .
CDR3: ASSQGQRPLYEQY

J: TRBJ2-4
V: TRBV7-2
D: TRBD2
CDR3: ASSGSGRAKNIQY

J: TRBJ2-7
V: TRBV27
D: .
CDR3: ASSLSALWTGTYEQY

J: TRBJ2-7
V: TRBV20-1
D: .
CDR3: SASWGNFEQY

J: TRBJ2-7
V: TRBV12-3/TRBV12-4
D: TRBD2
CDR3: ASSLILLAGGVRSYEQY

J: TRBJ2-1
V: TRBV29-1
D: .
CDR3: SVGGLLYNEQF

J: TRBJ2-3
V: TRBV7-2
D: .
CDR3: ASSLAYNVGTDTQY

J: TRBJ1-1
V: TRBV29-1
D: .
CDR3: SGSIGGNTEAF

J: TRBJ2-2
V: TRBV20-1
D: .
CDR3: SAREVDSFTGELF

J: TRBJ2-7
V: TRBV11-2
D: .
CDR3: ASSVLYEQY

J: TRBJ2-2
V: TRBV6-2/TRBV6-3
D: .
CDR3: ASSYSRGDTGELF

J: TRBJ1-1
V: TRBV20-1
D: TRBD1
CDR3: SARPGQGRLAF

J: TRBJ2-1
V: TRBV7-2
D: TRBD2
CDR3: ASSLSGRAGYEQF

J: TRBJ2-7
V: TRBV20-1
D: TRBD1
CDR3: SAEDRGQYEQY

J: TRBJ1-2
V: TRBV7-2
D: .
CDR3: ASIPAVGRGGYT

J: TRBJ2-4
V: TRBV6-2/TRBV6-3
D: TRBD1
CDR3: ASSYPNRGLSTKNIQY

J: TRBJ2-5
V: TRBV11-3
D: .
CDR3: ASSHPPGNRETQY

J: TRBJ2-2
V: TRBV7-6
D: TRBD1
CDR3: ASSGGTGPVGELF

J: TRBJ2-1
V: TRBV12-3/TRBV12-4
D: .
CDR3: ASSSDFGVGGNNEQF

J: TRBJ2-5
V: TRBV12-3/TRBV12-4
D: TRBD2
CDR3: ASSLRTSGLIETQY

J: TRBJ1-1
V: TRBV5-1
D: .
CDR3: ASSLDPGAVEAF

J: TRBJ1-1
V: TRBV7-9
D: .
CDR3: ASSLVSGPSTEAF

J: TRBJ1-1
V: TRBV28
D: .
CDR3: ASSPRRRRFEAF

J: TRBJ2-5
V: TRBV6-1
D: .
CDR3: ASRIGLQETQY

J: TRBJ2-4
V: TRBV12-5
D: .
CDR3: ASGPLLVGSGAKNIQY

J: TRBJ2-3
V: TRBV18
D: .
CDR3: ASSPGGLTRTDTQY

J: TRBJ1-6
V: TRBV2
D: TRBD1
CDR3: ASGRGGNSPLH

J: TRBJ2-4
V: TRBV7-2
D: .
CDR3: ASSLGSWSENIQY

J: TRBJ2-1
V: TRBV20-1
D: TRBD2
CDR3: SARGEREGESSYNEQF

J: TRBJ1-2
V: TRBV30
D: TRBD1
CDR3: AWSPRQGYGYT

J: TRBJ2-7
V: TRBV20-1
D: TRBD2
CDR3: SARHTGTSGYEQY

J: TRBJ1-6
V: TRBV7-9
D: TRBD1
CDR3: ASSPRTGGNSPLH

J: TRBJ1-4
V: TRBV5-1
D: .
CDR3: ASSLGQVNYEKLF

J: TRBJ2-3
V: TRBV20-1
D: TRBD1
CDR3: SARDARDRTDTQY

J: TRBJ1-2
V: TRBV23-1
D: .
CDR3: ASDGSFYGYT

J: TRBJ2-2
V: TRBV6-2/TRBV6-3
D: .
CDR3: ASSWTTTGELF

J: TRBJ1-5
V: TRBV30
D: TRBD1
CDR3: AWSPGQVIPQPQH

J: TRBJ1-1
V: TRBV6-2/TRBV6-3
D: TRBD1
CDR3: ASTRLGQLNPEAF

J: TRBJ2-2
V: TRBV5-1
D: TRBD1
CDR3: ASSLARSTGGSGELF

J: TRBJ1-2
V: TRBV20-1
D: TRBD1
CDR3: SAQGGGQGEPANYGYT

J: TRBJ2-2
V: TRBV7-8
D: .
CDR3: ASSSGGQINTGELF

J: TRBJ2-4
V: TRBV30
D: .
CDR3: AWSTAASIQY

J: TRBJ2-7
V: TRBV10-1
D: .
CDR3: ASATVSYEQY